A single sample is the source of the 31 T cell receptor beta chains below, sequenced in a study of blood T cell repertoires in COVID-19. Clones were read by immunoSEQ multiplex PCR, and TCRdb kept only the in-frame ones, dropping some. The table includes 200,000 to 250,000 clones, roughly 80% detected once. Sequenced material: peripheral blood. The receptor set was obtained from a woman older than 75 with acute or convalescent COVID-19.

On this clone: The same CDR3 can be traced to other DNA sequences in this sample. This chain connects TRBV11-3 to TRBJ2-3, with 11 bases fitting TRBD2. Trimming took 5 bases from V and 1 from J; bases not matched to a gene: 5. Per the germline V gene, CDR1 is SGHNT and CDR2 is YENEEA. This CDR3 comprises 16 residues. Here the CDR3 reads CASSPGTSGRTDTQYF. The CDR3 DNA reads TGTGCCAGCAGCCCCGGGACTAGCGGTCGCACAGATACGCAGTATTTT.

V gene TRBV6-6 combines with J gene TRBJ1-2, with TRBD1 identical over 8 bases. Germline CDR1 MNHNY, CDR2 SVGAGI (reference sequence). The CDR3 has 16 amino acids. With V trimmed by 0 bases and J by 6 bases, 9 bases remained unmatched. The CDR3 loop is CASSYSPRGQEDGYTF. CDR3 coding DNA: TGTGCCAGCAGTTACTCCCCCAGGGGGCAAGAGGATGGCTACACCTTC.

The V and J genes are TRBV5-1 and TRBJ1-1, with TRBD1 identical over 8 bases. Germline loops: CDR1 SGHRS, CDR2 YFSETQ. Losses at the gene ends were 0 bases for V and 9 bases for J; bases not matched to a gene: 10. The CDR3 is 15 residues long. CDR3 sequence: CASSLGPGQGDKAFF. The CDR3 region has the DNA TGCGCCAGCAGCTTGGGGCCCGGACAGGGAGACAAAGCTTTCTTT.

This clone has just a few counts. The genes are TRBV11-3 and TRBJ2-3; 7 nucleotides line up with TRBD2. The germline V gene has CDR1 SGHNT and CDR2 YENEEA. This CDR3 comprises 17 residues. J lost 2 bases, V lost 0 bases, and 8 bases had no gene match. As DNA, the CDR3 is TGTGCCAGCAGCTTAGATCTTGGCGGGGGAAACACAGATACGCAGTATTTT. This encodes CASSLDLGGGNTDTQYF.

V and J are TRBV11-3 and TRBJ1-6; no clear D gene. From germline, CDR1 is SGHNT and CDR2 YENEEA. The CDR3 length is 16 residues. Trimming took off 1 base at V and 10 bases at J, with 17 bases between the two ends. The DNA for the CDR3 is TGTGCCAGCAGCTTAGTATCGGGGAGTACGGGGTCACCCCTCCACTTT. Translation gives CASSLVSGSTGSPLHF.

The CDR3 region is CASSFGQDEKLFF. Here the CDR3 DNA reads TGTGCCAGTAGTTTTGGACAGGATGAAAAACTGTTTTTT. The V and J genes are TRBV19 and TRBJ1-4, with 7 positions matching TRBD1. Unmatched junction bases numbered 3, after V lost 5 bases and J lost 6 bases. The CDR3 length is 13 residues. Looked up from germline, CDR1 is LNHDA and CDR2 is SQIVND (reference sequence).

The gene calls are TRBV18 and TRBJ1-2; 7 nucleotides align to TRBD1. Germline lookup yields CDR1 KGHSH and CDR2 LQKENI. The CDR3 runs to 15 residues. V dropped 8 bases and J dropped 3; count of bases not matched to a gene: 12. The CDR3 reads CASRRGGQRDYGYTF. Written as DNA, the CDR3 is TGTGCCAGCCGCCGGGGGGGACAGCGAGACTATGGCTACACCTTC.

V is TRBV25-1 and J is TRBJ2-5; no definite D call. Germline V gene sequence: CDR1 MGHDK, CDR2 SYGVNS. The CDR3 length is 12 residues. V lost 7 bases, J lost 2 bases, and 8 bases lay in between. In DNA, the CDR3 is TGTGCCAGCAAACGCGGACAAGAGACCCAGTACTTC. Encoded protein: CASKRGQETQYF.

The chain employs TRBV9 and TRBJ2-3; no reliable D call. Germline values: CDR1 SGDLS, CDR2 YYNGEE. The CDR3 extends over 16 amino acids. V lost 3 bases and J 0 bases, leaving 14 bases between the germline ends. The CDR3 region is CASSEEDIQSTDTQYF. The CDR3 bases are TGTGCCAGCAGCGAAGAAGACATTCAAAGCACAGATACGCAGTATTTT.

The rearrangement uses TRBV28 and TRBJ1-4; a possible D gene is TRBD1 (5 bases). The CDR3 is 16 residues long. Germline values: CDR1 MDHEN, CDR2 SYDVKM. The V end was cut by 8 bases, the J end by 5 bases, with 21 bases between. CDR3 coding DNA: TGTGCCAGCGGGATGGGGGGACGGGCCCAAAATGAAAAACTGTTTTTT. This translates into CASGMGGRAQNEKLFF.

The chain is built from TRBV5-4 and TRBJ2-7, with TRBD2 identical over 10 bases. Germline loops: CDR1 SGHNT, CDR2 YYREEE (reference sequence). V lost 2 bases to trimming and J lost 7 bases; unmatched junction nucleotides: 24. There are 20 residues in the CDR3. Here the CDR3 reads CASSFISSWTSGFDSSEQYF. The DNA for the CDR3 is TGTGCCAGCAGCTTCATTTCTTCGTGGACTAGCGGCTTTGATTCGAGTGAGCAGTACTTC.

The chain carries TRBV18 and TRBJ2-5; TRBD1 agrees at 9 bases. Germline assignment: CDR1 KGHSH and CDR2 LQKENI. This CDR3 has 17 residues. V gave up 1 base and J gave up 1 base; unmatched junction bases: 7. CDR3 region: CASSPQQGADLQETQYF. The DNA for the CDR3 is TGTGCCAGCTCACCACAACAGGGGGCGGATCTCCAAGAGACCCAGTACTTC.

The chain joins TRBV12-3 or TRBV12-4 to TRBJ2-7; D ambiguous. V dropped 5 bases and J dropped 6 bases, with 11 bases sitting between them. The length of the CDR3 is 12 residues. The CDR3 bases are TGTGCCAGCAGTCCCGAGGCGTTCGAGCAGTACTTC. Translated: CASSPEAFEQYF.

The gene calls are TRBV7-9 and TRBJ1-2; tentative D call: TRBD1 (6 bases). Germline V gives CDR1 SEHNR, CDR2 FQNEAQ (reference sequence). The CDR3 runs to 16 residues. Trimming removed 4 bases from V and 2 bases from J, with 17 bases in between. CDR3 nucleotide sequence: TGTGCCAGCAGCTCTTCACCCGACAGGACAAACTATGGCTACACCTTC. It yields the protein CASSSSPDRTNYGYTF.

The V and J genes are TRBV27 and TRBJ2-7, with D possibly matching TRBD1 (6 bases). Per the germline V gene, CDR1 is MNHEY and CDR2 is SMNVEV (reference sequence). The V end lost 5 bases, the J end lost 6 bases, and 14 bases lay between the germline ends. This CDR3 region has 13 residues. The CDR3 sequence is CASSRLEGGEQYF. The CDR3 nucleotides are TGTGCCAGCAGTAGGCTCGAAGGGGGCGAGCAGTACTTC.

For this clone: Other DNA sequences from this sample encode an identical CDR3 as well. The chain is built from TRBV2 and TRBJ1-5, with D possibly matching TRBD1 (5 bases). V dropped 3 bases and J dropped 7 bases, with 7 bases sitting between them. Germline CDR1 SNHLY, CDR2 FYNNEI. The CDR3 sequence is 12 residues long. The CDR3: CASSEGGQPQHF. CDR3 in DNA: TGTGCCAGCAGTGAGGGGGGGCAGCCCCAGCATTTT. The full variable domain, completed using reference TRBV2 and TRBJ1-5, is EPEVTQTPSHQVTQMGQEVILRCVPISNHLYFYWYRQILGQKVEFLVSFYNNEISEKSEIFDDQFSVERPDGSNFTLKIRSTKLEDSAMYFCASSEGGQPQHFGDGTRLSIL.

The chain uses TRBV7-3 and TRBJ1-1, with D unclear. Deletions cut 5 bases from V and 0 bases from J, with 19 bases between. The CDR3 sequence is 17 residues long. Germline values: CDR1 SGHTA, CDR2 FQGTGA. CDR3 DNA sequence: TGTGCCAGCAGCCCAGGCGACGGCAAATTCATGAACACTGAAGCTTTCTTT. This encodes CASSPGDGKFMNTEAFF.

This chain connects TRBV7-3 to TRBJ2-7; 8 bases line up with TRBD1. The junction had 3 bases not matched to a gene; V was cut back by 2 bases and J by 6 bases. The CDR3 runs to 13 residues. In germline, CDR1 is SGHTA, CDR2 FQGTGA. CDR3 amino acids: CASSLDRGSEQYF. The CDR3 nucleotides are TGTGCCAGCAGCTTAGACAGGGGATCCGAGCAGTACTTC.

This clone was seen a handful of times. The V call is TRBV19, the J call TRBJ2-4, with 10 bases lining up with TRBD1. The CDR3 is 13 amino acids. Trimming removed 5 bases from V and 8 bases from J; junction bases left unmatched: 3. Germline V gene sequence: CDR1 LNHDA, CDR2 SQIVND (reference sequence). The CDR3 spells CASSLGQGHIQYF. The CDR3 region has the DNA TGTGCCAGTAGTCTGGGACAGGGGCACATTCAGTACTTC.

This clone appeared a few times. The rearrangement uses TRBV7-2 and TRBJ1-1; D not resolved. Germline V lookup: CDR1 SGHTA, CDR2 FQGNSA. This CDR3 is 17 amino acids long. Trimming pared 0 bases from V and 1 base from J, leaving 15 bases between. Written as DNA, the CDR3 is TGTGCCAGCAGCTTAGCTCGACCCGCCAGGCAGAACACTGAAGCTTTCTTT. It codes for CASSLARPARQNTEAFF.

The rearrangement uses TRBV9 and TRBJ2-3; the match to TRBD2 covers 11 bases. This CDR3 is 16 amino acids long. V shed 0 bases, J shed 2 bases, and the junction held 2 bases outside the gene matches. CDR1 is SGDLS and CDR2 is YYNGEE in the germline V gene. In DNA, the CDR3 is TGTGCCAGCAGCGTAGGACTAGCGGGGACCACAGATACGCAGTATTTT. Its translation: CASSVGLAGTTDTQYF.

This sequence joins TRBV3-1 (or the pseudogene TRBV3-2) and TRBJ1-2; 9 nucleotides match TRBD1. The CDR3 has 15 residues. The germline gives CDR1 LGHDT, CDR2 YNNKEL (reference sequence). The V gene end was trimmed by 5 bases and the J gene end by 6 bases; junction bases not matched to a gene: 10. Written as DNA, the CDR3 is TGTGCCAGCAGCTTTCATTCGGGACAGGGTAATGGCTACACCTTC. It yields the protein CASSFHSGQGNGYTF.

V gene TRBV19 combines with J gene TRBJ1-5; 10 nucleotides agree with TRBD1. The CDR3 covers 15 residues. Germline V gene sequence: CDR1 LNHDA, CDR2 SQIVND (reference sequence). The CDR3 DNA reads as TGTGCAACGTCCCCGGGACAGGGGATAGGCCAGCCCCAGCATTTT. Its translation: CATSPGQGIGQPQHF.

The chain employs TRBV5-6 and TRBJ2-1, with 12 positions matching TRBD2. Germline V CDR1 and CDR2: SGHDT, YYEEEE. With 3 bases clipped from V and 4 bases from J, the junction kept 5 bases outside the gene matches. The CDR3 has 16 residues. CDR3 amino acids: CASSYLTSGSYNEQFF. The DNA of the CDR3 is TGTGCCAGCAGCTATCTGACTAGCGGGAGTTACAATGAGCAGTTCTTC.

The rearrangement uses TRBV4-1 and TRBJ1-2; 7 nucleotides agree with TRBD1. The trim removed 0 bases at V and 2 bases at J, leaving 12 bases unmatched. The germline gives CDR1 MGHRA, CDR2 YSYEKL. The CDR3 is made up of 18 amino acids. CDR3 DNA: TGCGCCAGCAGCCAAGATTGGGGCAGGGGGGAATTAAACTATGGCTACACCTTC. Its translation is CASSQDWGRGELNYGYTF.

V is TRBV3-1 (or the pseudogene TRBV3-2) and J is TRBJ2-5, with D perhaps matching TRBD1 (5 bases). In germline, CDR1 is LGHDT, CDR2 YNNKEL (reference sequence). The CDR3 consists of 16 residues. Trimming removed 2 bases from V and 1 base from J, with 14 bases in between. The CDR3 is CASSQLSRGSQETQYF. The DNA for the CDR3 is TGTGCCAGCAGCCAATTGTCAAGGGGTTCCCAAGAGACCCAGTACTTC.

This clone was observed a few times. V usage is TRBV7-2 and J usage is TRBJ2-5; TRBD2 is a possible D gene (7 bases). Trimming stripped 4 bases from V and 7 bases from J, with 25 bases between. The CDR3 length is 17 residues. Germline-derived CDR1 and CDR2 are SGHTA and FQGNSA. In nucleotides, the CDR3 is TGTGCCAGCAGCTCACAACCGGCGGGGGCCCTGGTGGGGACCCAGTACTTC. Protein sequence: CASSSQPAGALVGTQYF.

The chain employs TRBV27 and TRBJ1-5; 7 bases align to TRBD1. This CDR3 contains 17 residues. V dropped 4 bases and J dropped 1; count of bases not matched to a gene: 10. Germline CDR1 MNHEY, CDR2 SMNVEV (reference sequence). CDR3 residues: CASSSQVTGLSNQPQHF. Here the CDR3 DNA reads TGTGCCAGCAGTTCTCAAGTGACAGGGCTCAGCAATCAGCCCCAGCATTTT.

The chain joins TRBV19 to TRBJ1-5, with D perhaps TRBD1 (6 bases). Trimming cost V 6 bases and J 1 base, with 13 bases left between them. The CDR3 is made up of 15 amino acids. Germline V CDR1 and CDR2: LNHDA, SQIVND (reference sequence). CDR3 nucleotides: TGTGCCAGTAGGACAGAGAGGGGGAGCAATCAGCCCCAGCATTTT. Translation: CASRTERGSNQPQHF.

Regarding this clone: With a much larger clone just one base away, this may be a read error. Other DNA sequences in the same sample also yield this CDR3. The chain couples TRBV4-1 to TRBJ1-4; D gene ambiguous. CDR3 length: 15 amino acids. Per germline, CDR1 MGHRA and CDR2 YSYEKL. CDR3 nucleotides: TGCGCCAGCAGTCAAGATGGGCCGTCCGGTGAAAAACTGTTTTTT. Translated: CASSQDGPSGEKLFF.

V is TRBV19 and J is TRBJ2-2, with a possible D match to TRBD2 (5 bases). V was pared by 3 bases and J by 5 bases, with 7 bases between. Per germline, CDR1 LNHDA and CDR2 SQIVND (reference sequence). This CDR3 comprises 13 residues. CDR3 in amino acids: CASSMRDTGELFF. DNA for the CDR3: TGTGCCAGTAGTATGAGGGATACCGGGGAGCTGTTTTTT.